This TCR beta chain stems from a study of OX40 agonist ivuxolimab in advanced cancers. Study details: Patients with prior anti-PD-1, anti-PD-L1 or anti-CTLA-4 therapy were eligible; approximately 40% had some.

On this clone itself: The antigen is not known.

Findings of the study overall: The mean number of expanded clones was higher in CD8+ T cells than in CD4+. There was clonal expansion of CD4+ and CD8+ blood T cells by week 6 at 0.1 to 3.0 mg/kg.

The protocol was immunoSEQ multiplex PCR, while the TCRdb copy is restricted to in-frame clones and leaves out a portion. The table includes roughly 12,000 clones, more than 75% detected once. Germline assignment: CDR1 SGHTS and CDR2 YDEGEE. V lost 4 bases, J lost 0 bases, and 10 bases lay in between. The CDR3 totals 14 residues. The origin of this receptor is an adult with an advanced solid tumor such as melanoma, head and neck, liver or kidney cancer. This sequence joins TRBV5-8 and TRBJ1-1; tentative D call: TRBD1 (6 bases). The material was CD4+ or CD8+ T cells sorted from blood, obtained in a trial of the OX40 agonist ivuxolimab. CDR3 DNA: TGTGCCAGCAGCCAGACAGGATTGAACACTGAAGCTTTCTTT. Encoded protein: CASSQTGLNTEAFF.